The 26 T cell receptor beta chains below were found in one sample sequenced in a study of blood T cell repertoires in COVID-19. The method was immunoSEQ multiplex PCR; TCRdb's version includes in-frame clones alone and lacks a portion of them. Of a few hundred thousand clones listed, around 89% are singletons. The sample consisted of peripheral blood. These receptors were obtained from a woman aged 40-49 years who had recovered from COVID-19.

This clone was seen only once. The chain couples TRBV18 to TRBJ2-2; the match to TRBD2 covers 13 bases. V lost 4 bases to trimming and J lost 4 bases; unmatched junction nucleotides: 6. CDR1 and CDR2 (germline): KGHSH, LQKENI. The CDR3 is 17 residues long. The CDR3 nucleotides are TGTGCCAGCTCACAAGGACTAGCGGGAGTTGGCACCGGGGAGCTGTTTTTT. Translation: CASSQGLAGVGTGELFF.

This rearrangement joins TRBV29-1 to TRBJ2-3; TRBD2 matches at 12 bases. J gave up 5 bases and V 4 bases, and 7 bases lay outside the gene matches. CDR1 and CDR2 from the germline V gene are SQVTM and ANQGSEA. The CDR3 is 15 residues long. CDR3 in DNA: TGCAGCGTTGTGGGTCCTAGCGGGAGGGTAGATACGCAGTATTTT. The encoded protein is CSVVGPSGRVDTQYF.

The genes are TRBV9 and TRBJ2-2, with 8 positions matching TRBD2. Germline V lookup: CDR1 SGDLS, CDR2 YYNGEE. V was clipped by 3 bases and J by 0 bases; unmatched bases: 10. This CDR3 is 18 amino acids long. For the CDR3, the DNA is TGTGCCAGCAGCGGCCCGGGGGGGTCCCAAGCGAACACCGGGGAGCTGTTTTTT. It specifies CASSGPGGSQANTGELFF.

V usage is TRBV24-1 and J usage is TRBJ2-7, with TRBD2 matching 11 bases. V shed 4 bases, J shed 6 bases, and the junction held 10 bases outside the gene matches. The CDR3 has 16 amino acids. Looked up from germline, CDR1 is KGHDR and CDR2 is SFDVKD. CDR3 sequence: CATSDSTSGRPLEQYF. The CDR3 nucleotides read TGTGCCACCAGTGACTCAACTAGCGGGAGACCGCTCGAGCAGTACTTC.

This rearrangement joins TRBV9 to TRBJ2-1; D may be TRBD2 (5 bases). Germline values: CDR1 SGDLS, CDR2 YYNGEE. V shed 3 bases and J shed 8 bases, with 12 bases lying between them. CDR3 size: 13 residues. CDR3 in amino acids: CASSATNRDEQFF. CDR3 nucleotides: TGTGCCAGCAGCGCGACTAATCGCGATGAGCAGTTCTTC.

The chain has TRBV5-1 and TRBJ2-5; TRBD1 agrees at 7 bases. This CDR3 is 15 amino acids long. V was pared by 0 bases and J by 5 bases, with 7 bases of the junction left unmatched. CDR1 SGHRS and CDR2 YFSETQ come from the germline V gene. The CDR3 DNA is TGCGCCAGCAGCTTGGCCGGGACAGTAGTCGAGACCCAGTACTTC. It translates to CASSLAGTVVETQYF.

This clone was observed a few times. The gene calls are TRBV27 and TRBJ1-4; D uncertain. Trimming took off 3 bases at V and 0 bases at J, with 14 bases between the two ends. This CDR3 spans 17 amino acids. Germline-derived CDR1 and CDR2 are MNHEY and SMNVEV (reference sequence). CDR3 coding DNA: TGTGCCAGCAGTTTGGTGGGCCGGGGATCAACTAATGAAAAACTGTTTTTT. Translated, it gives CASSLVGRGSTNEKLFF. The full variable domain, its missing parts supplied by reference TRBV27 and TRBJ1-4, is EAQVTQNPRYLITVTGKKLTVTCSQNMNHEYMSWYRQDPGLGLRQIYYSMNVEVTDKGDVPEGYKVSRKEKRNFPLILESPSPNQTSLYFCASSLVGRGSTNEKLFFGSGTQLSVL.

This chain connects TRBV5-4 to TRBJ2-1; D is ambiguous. CDR1 and CDR2 from the germline V gene are SGHNT and YYREEE (reference sequence). The CDR3 loop spans 15 amino acids. The V end was cut by 2 bases, the J end by 2 bases, with 11 bases between. The CDR3 region is CASSFEAAPYNEQFF. CDR3 coding DNA: TGTGCCAGCAGCTTTGAGGCGGCTCCCTACAATGAGCAGTTCTTC. The full variable domain, completed using reference TRBV5-4 and TRBJ2-1, is ETGVTQSPTHLIKTRGQQVTLRCSSQSGHNTVSWYQQALGQGPQFIFQYYREEENGRGNFPPRFSGLQFPNYSSELNVNALELDDSALYLCASSFEAAPYNEQFFGPGTRLTVL.

The chain joins TRBV19 to TRBJ2-3; 7 nucleotides line up with TRBD2. From germline, CDR1 is LNHDA and CDR2 SQIVND (reference sequence). V lost 4 bases, J lost 6 bases, and 10 bases stayed unmatched. The CDR3 spans 15 residues. The CDR3 sequence: CASSRASGPRDTQYF. In nucleotides, the CDR3 is TGTGCCAGTAGTAGGGCTAGCGGACCCCGTGATACGCAGTATTTT.

The rearrangement uses TRBV10-3 and TRBJ1-6; D is perhaps TRBD1 (6 bases). This CDR3 is 15 amino acids long. V was trimmed by 6 bases and J by 6 bases, leaving 15 bases between them. CDR1 is ENHRY, CDR2 SYGVKD, per germline. CDR3 loop: CAISHRDTINSPLHF. The CDR3 DNA reads as TGTGCCATCAGCCACAGGGATACTATTAATTCACCCCTCCACTTT.

This clone was seen just once. The chain has TRBV13 and TRBJ1-1; tentative D call: TRBD1 (6 bases). The V gene lost 0 bases and the J gene lost 1 base, with 9 bases spanning the gap. The CDR3 runs to 15 residues. CDR1 PRHDT and CDR2 FYEKMQ come from the germline V gene (reference sequence). The CDR3 sequence: CASSLGRGANTEAFF. The CDR3 nucleotides are TGTGCCAGCAGCTTAGGCCGGGGGGCGAACACTGAAGCTTTCTTT.

The chain couples TRBV19 to TRBJ2-6; maybe TRBD1 (6 bases). Germline V lookup: CDR1 LNHDA, CDR2 SQIVND (reference sequence). Trimming pared 4 bases from V and 0 bases from J, leaving 19 bases between. The CDR3 is 19 residues long. CDR3 DNA: TGTGCCAGTAGTACGATGGCCTCAGGGGCCCGCTCTGGGGCCAACGTCCTGACTTTC. It specifies CASSTMASGARSGANVLTF.

The chain recombines TRBV6-2 or TRBV6-3 with TRBJ2-2, with 7 bases identical to TRBD1. The CDR3 loop spans 14 amino acids. Trimming removed 5 bases from V and 6 bases from J; junction bases left unmatched: 6. CDR1 is MNHEY and CDR2 is SVGEGT in the germline V gene. In DNA form, the CDR3 reads TGTGCCAGCAGTCCGCAGGGGGTGGCCGGGGAGCTGTTTTTT. This sequence encodes CASSPQGVAGELFF.

The V call is TRBV4-3, the J call TRBJ2-1; no firm D call. Trimming pared 0 bases from V and 10 bases from J, leaving 10 bases between. The germline CDR1 and CDR2 sequences are LGHNA and YSLEER. CDR3 size: 13 residues. CDR3 in DNA: TGCGCCAGCAGCCAAGAAAATACATTGGAGCAGTTCTTC. The encoded protein is CASSQENTLEQFF.

The chain links TRBV7-2 to TRBJ1-1; D is possibly TRBD1 (5 bases). V was shortened by 4 bases and J by 0 bases, with 12 bases between the two germline ends. In germline, CDR1 is SGHTA, CDR2 FQGNSA. The CDR3 spans 15 residues. The DNA for the CDR3 is TGTGCCAGCAGCTCCGGCTCAGGGATGAACACTGAAGCTTTCTTT. Its translation: CASSSGSGMNTEAFF. The variable domain in full, completed from reference TRBV7-2 and TRBJ1-1, reads GAGVSQSPSNKVTEKGKDVELRCDPISGHTALYWYRQSLGQGLEFLIYFQGNSAPDKSGLPSDRFSAERTGGSVSTLTIQRTQQEDSAVYLCASSSGSGMNTEAFFGQGTRLTVV.

There are a few counts of this clone. The V gene is TRBV11-2, the J gene TRBJ2-7; 11 bases align to TRBD2. Germline lookup yields CDR1 SGHAT and CDR2 FQNNGV. V was clipped by 5 bases and J by 5 bases; unmatched bases: 8. The CDR3 consists of 15 residues. CDR3 DNA: TGTGCCAGCAGCCCCCGGACTAGCGGGTTCCACGAGCAGTACTTC. It translates to CASSPRTSGFHEQYF. Combining the CDR3 with reference TRBV11-2 and TRBJ2-7 gives the whole variable domain EAGVAQSPRYKIIEKRQSVAFWCNPISGHATLYWYQQILGQGPKLLIQFQNNGVVDDSQLPKDRFSAERLKGVDSTLKIQPAKLEDSAVYLCASSPRTSGFHEQYFGPGTRLTVT.

This clone was recorded only once. The chain uses TRBV5-4 and TRBJ2-5, with 12 positions matching TRBD2. Trimming cost V 5 bases and J 5 bases; bases outside gene matches: 7. Germline CDR1 reads SGHNT; CDR2 reads YYREEE (reference sequence). This CDR3 spans 15 amino acids. CDR3 sequence: CASSPSGRAGETQYF. CDR3 bases: TGTGCCAGCAGTCCTAGCGGGAGGGCCGGGGAGACCCAGTACTTC.

This sequence joins TRBV5-4 and TRBJ2-1, with 9 bases that match TRBD2. Looked up from germline, CDR1 is SGHNT and CDR2 is YYREEE (reference sequence). The CDR3 extends over 15 amino acids. The V gene end was trimmed by 3 bases and the J gene end by 7 bases; junction bases not matched to a gene: 8. This CDR3 is CASSYASGNRNEQFF. The CDR3 DNA is TGTGCCAGCAGCTATGCTAGCGGGAACCGGAATGAGCAGTTCTTC.

This sequence joins TRBV15 and TRBJ2-2, with D unclear. V was trimmed by 3 bases and J by 7 bases, leaving 9 bases between them. From germline, CDR1 is LNHNV and CDR2 YYDKDF (reference sequence). CDR3 length equals 13 residues. CDR3 bases: TGTGCCACCAGCAGGGTCAAGCTCGGGGAGCTGTTTTTT. Translation: CATSRVKLGELFF.

The J gene is TRBJ1-5, the V gene TRBV6-1, with D unresolved. The length of the CDR3 is 16 residues. V dropped 2 bases and J dropped 4 bases, with 15 bases sitting between them. CDR1 is MNHNS and CDR2 is SASEGT in the germline V gene. The CDR3 protein is CASSERVGDWNQPQHF. The CDR3 nucleotides read TGTGCCAGCAGTGAAAGGGTCGGGGATTGGAATCAGCCCCAGCATTTT.

This chain links TRBV7-3 with TRBJ2-5; D is perhaps TRBD2 (6 bases). Germline CDR1 is SGHTA and CDR2 is FQGTGA. Trimming left V 0 bases short and J 1 base short, with 9 bases between. CDR3 length: 15 residues. CDR3 amino acids: CASSLTGGTQETQYF. The DNA of the CDR3 is TGTGCCAGCAGCTTAACGGGGGGTACCCAAGAGACCCAGTACTTC.

The chain has TRBV4-1 and TRBJ2-3, with D perhaps matching TRBD1 (5 bases). Germline V gene sequence: CDR1 MGHRA, CDR2 YSYEKL. This CDR3 has 13 amino acids. Deletions cut 4 bases from V and 2 bases from J, with 7 bases between. The chain's CDR3 is CASSPQDTDTQYF. In DNA form, the CDR3 reads TGCGCCAGCAGCCCACAGGACACAGATACGCAGTATTTT.

CDR3 in DNA: TGCGCCAGCAGCTTGGGAGGCCTACGGCCCGCTGAAGCTTTCTTT. It translates to CASSLGGLRPAEAFF. This rearrangement joins TRBV5-1 to TRBJ1-1; D is unclear. Germline CDR1 SGHRS, CDR2 YFSETQ. The CDR3 totals 15 residues. V gave up 0 bases and J gave up 6 bases, with 15 bases separating them.

This clone was counted a single time. The chain links TRBV7-2 to TRBJ2-1; 8 positions agree with TRBD2. Trimming removed 5 bases from V and 7 bases from J; junction bases left unmatched: 10. CDR1 and CDR2 from the germline V gene are SGHTA and FQGNSA. The CDR3 extends over 15 amino acids. In DNA form, the CDR3 reads TGTGCCAGCAGCCCAACTAGCGGTCCGCCTAATGAGCAGTTCTTC. It encodes CASSPTSGPPNEQFF.

The chain is built from TRBV7-8 and TRBJ1-1; D call uncertain. The CDR3 extends over 13 amino acids. The V end was cut by 2 bases, the J end by 5 bases, with 9 bases between. Germline CDR1 is SGHVS and CDR2 is FQNEAQ. CDR3 nucleotide sequence: TGTGCCAGCAGCTTATCAGGCGGGACTGAAGCTTTCTTT. Amino acid sequence: CASSLSGGTEAFF.

The chain employs TRBV3-1 (or the pseudogene TRBV3-2) and TRBJ2-4; 8 bases are a match to TRBD2. Germline V gene lookup returns CDR1 LGHDT and CDR2 YNNKEL (reference sequence). The CDR3 is 16 amino acids. V gave up 0 bases and J gave up 3 bases; unmatched junction bases: 4. CDR3 loop: CASSQDRLAGKNIQYF. For the CDR3, the DNA is TGTGCCAGCAGCCAAGATCGGCTAGCGGGCAAAAACATTCAGTACTTC.